The T cell receptor (beta chain) described here comes from a study of blood T cells in healthy people across ages. Primed by a sample-barcoded 5' primer and a J-beta primer mix, a second PCR proceeded for roughly 6 to 12 cycles. TCRdb analysed the 5' RACE reads with MiXCR anew, one entry per CDR3 protein. In the table there are over 600,000 distinct CDR3 sequences, around half of which are singletons. CDR3 size: 15 residues. Trimming took 2 bases from V and 5 from J, leaving 13 bases between them. This receptor was obtained from a man older than 75 in good health. Sequenced: blood. The chain has TRBV12-3 or TRBV12-4 and TRBJ1-5; possible D gene TRBD1, 5 bases. The CDR3: CASSLKGVNDQPQHF. The DNA for the CDR3 is TGTGCCAGCAGTTTAAAAGGGGTAAATGATCAGCCCCAGCATTTT.